The 4 T cell receptor beta chains presented below share a single source sample, sequenced in a study of CD8+CD57+ T cells in acquired aplastic anemia. It was genomic DNA that served as the template for profiling TCR beta VDJ and CDR3. One entry per CDR3 protein, called by TCRdb with MiXCR from the reads. The sample shows 200,000 to 250,000 distinct CDR3 sequences, about 59% of them seen only once. Sequencing used sorted CD4+, CD8+, or CD8+CD57+ T cells (not recorded which) from PBMCs. Source of these receptors: a human donor in good health.

This clonotype was seen just once. The chain couples TRBV7-3 to TRBJ1-4; D is undetermined. This CDR3 has 12 residues. Germline CDR1 SGHTA, CDR2 FQGTGA. V lost 2 bases and J lost 11, with 9 bases in between. In DNA, the CDR3 is TGTGCCAGCAGCTTAGACCCGGGGAAACTGTTTTTT. It codes for CASSLDPGKLFF.

This clonotype was picked up many times. The chain links TRBV20-1 to TRBJ2-3; the D is unclear. CDR1 and CDR2 from the germline V gene are DFQATT and SNEGSKA (reference sequence). V was clipped by 2 bases and J by 4 bases, with 4 bases between them. This CDR3 is built from 11 residues. The CDR3 here is CSARTADTQYF. The DNA of the CDR3 is TGCAGTGCTAGAACGGCAGATACGCAGTATTTT.

This clonotype was seen many times. V and J are TRBV4-3 and TRBJ2-3, with D perhaps TRBD1 or TRBD2 (5 bases each). The CDR3 sequence is 15 residues long. In germline, CDR1 is LGHNA, CDR2 YSLEER. Trimming took 0 bases from V and 3 from J, leaving 10 bases between them. The CDR3: CASSQDSGTTDTQYF. As DNA, the CDR3 is TGCGCCAGCAGCCAAGACTCAGGGACGACAGATACGCAGTATTTT.

This rearrangement joins TRBV5-1 to TRBJ2-7; D assignment may be TRBD1 or TRBD2 (5 bases each). The CDR3 sequence is 14 residues long. Germline loops: CDR1 SGHRS, CDR2 YFSETQ. V lost 2 bases, J lost 6 bases, and 15 bases lay in between. The CDR3 nucleotides are TGCGCCAGCAGCTTCCGGGACCAAGCCCCCGAGCAGTACTTC. This sequence encodes CASSFRDQAPEQYF.